The 31 T cell receptor beta chains reported below all come from one sample, sequenced in a study of cytomegalovirus exposure and HLA in healthy donors. The PCR made use of 60 Vbeta and 13 Jbeta primers. TCRdb's copy holds only in-frame clones and misses some; the assay was immunoSEQ multiplex PCR. The sample holds some 110,000 clones, 75% seen once. The source material was PBMCs. The receptors come from a male donor in good health and CMV-seropositive.

This clone was observed a single time. The V call is TRBV10-3, the J call TRBJ2-2; 9 nucleotides agree with TRBD2. CDR3 length equals 17 residues. Germline CDR1 reads ENHRY; CDR2 reads SYGVKD. J lost 6 bases, V lost 2 bases, and 10 bases had no gene match. CDR3 sequence (DNA): TGTGCCATCAGTGAGAGTAGCGGGAGTAGTAAGGCCGGGGAGCTGTTTTTT. It encodes CAISESSGSSKAGELFF.

This clone was recorded only once. The rearrangement uses TRBV6-5 and TRBJ2-4, with TRBD1 identical over 7 bases. Per germline, CDR1 MNHEY and CDR2 SVGAGI. V dropped 6 bases and J dropped 3; count of bases not matched to a gene: 8. CDR3 size: 15 residues. The CDR3 DNA is TGTGCCAGCAGACCGGTAGGGGGCGGCAAAAACATTCAGTACTTC. This gives the protein CASRPVGGGKNIQYF.

CDR3 loop: CASSSGTSGRRTGELFF. CDR3 bases: TGTGCCAGCAGTTCCGGGACTAGCGGGAGACGGACCGGGGAGCTGTTTTTT. The chain is built from TRBV28 and TRBJ2-2; the match to TRBD2 covers 14 bases. CDR1 is MDHEN and CDR2 is SYDVKM in the germline V gene. The CDR3 is 17 amino acids. The junction had 6 bases not matched to a gene; V was cut back by 4 bases and J by 5 bases. Full variable domain (missing parts from reference TRBV28 and TRBJ2-2): DVKVTQSSRYLVKRTGEKVFLECVQDMDHENMFWYRQDPGLGLRLIYFSYDVKMKEKGDIPEGYSVSREKKERFSLILESASTNQTSMYLCASSSGTSGRRTGELFFGEGSRLTVL.

In its sample, this clone was seen a few times. This chain joins TRBV9 and TRBJ1-2; tentative D call: TRBD1 (5 bases). This CDR3 comprises 15 residues. CDR1 is SGDLS, CDR2 YYNGEE, per germline. The germline V and J ends were trimmed by 4 bases and 4 bases, with 17 bases remaining between them. The DNA of the CDR3 is TGTGCCAGCAGCCTTTCATCCGGCGGGGCCTATGGCTACACCTTC. Amino acids: CASSLSSGGAYGYTF.

This clone appeared a single time. The chain carries TRBV27 and TRBJ1-1, with D perhaps TRBD1 (5 bases). Trimming left V 1 base short and J 8 bases short, with 8 bases between. Germline assignment: CDR1 MNHEY and CDR2 SMNVEV (reference sequence). The CDR3 loop spans 12 amino acids. CDR3 loop: CASSLLGAEAFF. CDR3 sequence (DNA): TGTGCCAGCAGTTTATTAGGGGCGGAAGCTTTCTTT.

This CDR3 reads CASSGASGIHWEQFF. DNA of the CDR3: TGTGCCAGCAGTGGGGCTAGCGGAATTCATTGGGAGCAGTTCTTC. This chain uses TRBV28 with TRBJ2-1; TRBD2 matches 7 bases. With V trimmed by 5 bases and J by 10 bases, 14 bases remained unmatched. Germline lookup yields CDR1 MDHEN and CDR2 SYDVKM. This CDR3 comprises 15 residues.

CDR3 region: CASSGQSNTGELFF. The CDR3 DNA follows: TGTGCCAGCAGTGGACAGTCGAACACCGGGGAGCTGTTTTTT. The chain employs TRBV2 and TRBJ2-2; tentative D call: TRBD1 (5 bases). V lost 4 bases to trimming and J lost 0 bases, with 6 bases between them. Germline assignment: CDR1 SNHLY and CDR2 FYNNEI. This CDR3 is built from 14 residues.

This clone was counted only a few times. The V call is TRBV10-3, the J call TRBJ2-1, with 7 bases matching TRBD1. Trimming took 0 bases from V and 8 from J; bases not matched to a gene: 4. The CDR3 loop spans 14 amino acids. Germline V CDR1 and CDR2: ENHRY, SYGVKD. CDR3 protein: CAISESRQGYEQFF. CDR3 bases: TGTGCCATCAGTGAGTCGAGACAGGGTTATGAGCAGTTCTTC.

The gene calls are TRBV29-1 and TRBJ2-2; 9 nucleotides align to TRBD1. CDR1 is SQVTM, CDR2 ANQGSEA, per germline. V lost 7 bases, J lost 3 bases, and 3 bases stayed unmatched. This CDR3 has 13 residues. CDR3 sequence reads: CSGGTGYTGELFF. The CDR3, as DNA: TGCAGCGGCGGGACAGGGTACACCGGGGAGCTGTTTTTT.

This clone occurred a few times. The chain is built from TRBV7-8 and TRBJ2-2; TRBD2 agrees at 10 bases. V shed 6 bases and J 6 bases; nucleotides not matched to a gene: 7. In germline, CDR1 is SGHVS, CDR2 FQNEAQ. This CDR3 region has 15 residues. Here the CDR3 reads CASSWTGTSAGELFF. The CDR3, as DNA: TGTGCCAGCAGTTGGACCGGGACTAGCGCCGGGGAGCTGTTTTTT. Using reference TRBV7-8 and TRBJ2-2 for the parts outside the CDR3, the full variable domain is GAGVSQSPRYKVAKRGQDVALRCDPISGHVSLFWYQQALGQGPEFLTYFQNEAQLDKSGLPSDRFFAERPEGSVSTLKIQRTQQEDSAVYLCASSWTGTSAGELFFGEGSRLTVL.

This clone was counted a few times. This chain connects TRBV27 to TRBJ1-1, with 8 bases matching TRBD1. The CDR3 contains 18 residues. Germline-derived CDR1 and CDR2 are MNHEY and SMNVEV (reference sequence). Unmatched junction bases numbered 15, after V lost 2 bases and J lost 4 bases. The CDR3 nucleotides read TGTGCCAGCAGTTTAGCGAAGACAGGGGCCCCTGTCGGCACTGAAGCTTTCTTT. This codes for CASSLAKTGAPVGTEAFF.

Only a few counts were recorded for this clone. The J gene is TRBJ2-5, the V gene TRBV4-2; tentatively, D is TRBD1 (5 bases). Trimming left V 3 bases short and J 0 bases short, with 11 bases between. The CDR3 runs to 15 residues. Germline assignment: CDR1 LGHNA and CDR2 YNFKEQ. CDR3 sequence: CASSQSSGYQETQYF. The CDR3 region has the DNA TGTGCCAGCAGCCAGAGCTCAGGGTACCAAGAGACCCAGTACTTC.

The chain links TRBV15 to TRBJ1-6, with 8 bases fitting TRBD1. With V trimmed by 3 bases and J by 4 bases, 2 bases remained unmatched. The CDR3 runs 15 residues. Germline V lookup: CDR1 LNHNV, CDR2 YYDKDF (reference sequence). The CDR3 nucleotides read TGTGCCACCAGCAGCCGGACAGGGTATAATTCACCCCTCCACTTT. Translation: CATSSRTGYNSPLHF.

The chain uses TRBV7-6 and TRBJ2-5; unclear D gene. CDR3 size: 13 residues. V was pared by 8 bases and J by 7 bases, with 17 bases between. Germline CDR1 and CDR2: SGHVS and FNYEAQ. CDR3: CASQPERVGTQYF. Here the CDR3 DNA reads TGTGCCAGCCAACCTGAACGGGTTGGGACCCAGTACTTC.

The chain links TRBV6-6 to TRBJ2-7; 9 bases are a match to TRBD2. V gave up 8 bases and J gave up 6 bases; unmatched junction bases: 11. Looked up from germline, CDR1 is MNHNY and CDR2 is SVGAGI (reference sequence). CDR3 length: 14 amino acids. DNA of the CDR3: TGTGCCAGCGACCAAAGCGGGGGGCCCGGCGAGCAGTACTTC. Protein sequence: CASDQSGGPGEQYF.

The chain uses TRBV6-6 and TRBJ2-2, with TRBD1 matching 9 bases. J gave up 6 bases and V 5 bases, and 4 bases lay outside the gene matches. The CDR3 has 14 amino acids. From germline, CDR1 is MNHNY and CDR2 SVGAGI (reference sequence). CDR3 region: CASSPGTGSGELFF. The CDR3 DNA follows: TGTGCCAGCAGTCCTGGGACAGGGTCCGGGGAGCTGTTTTTT.

The chain is built from TRBV4-1 and TRBJ1-5, with 10 positions matching TRBD1. The CDR3 runs to 15 residues. Per the germline V gene, CDR1 is MGHRA and CDR2 is YSYEKL. V was pared by 1 base and J by 9 bases, with 6 bases of the junction left unmatched. The CDR3 sequence is CASSQAPGQGLPQHF. CDR3 nucleotide sequence: TGCGCCAGCAGCCAAGCGCCGGGACAGGGGCTGCCCCAGCATTTT.

This clone was observed a single time. The genes are TRBV19 and TRBJ2-7; 8 nucleotides align to TRBD1. Germline lookup yields CDR1 LNHDA and CDR2 SQIVND (reference sequence). V lost 5 bases and J lost 0; bases outside the gene matches: 6. The CDR3 has 15 residues. CDR3 region: CASSPGTGSSYEQYF. CDR3 bases: TGTGCCAGTAGTCCCGGGACAGGCAGCTCCTACGAGCAGTACTTC.

The rearrangement joins TRBV10-1 to TRBJ1-5; D call uncertain. V gave up 7 bases and J gave up 5 bases, with 15 bases separating them. This CDR3 is 14 amino acids long. In germline, CDR1 is WNHNN, CDR2 SYGVQD (reference sequence). The CDR3 bases are TGCGCCAGCATTGCCCGGGGTGTTGATCAGCCCCAGCATTTT. Residues: CASIARGVDQPQHF.

A remark on this clone: The junction departs from the called germline gene at one end, perhaps through a read error. J is TRBJ1-5 and V is TRBV20-1; 7 positions match TRBD1. Germline V gene data show CDR1 as DFQATT and CDR2 as SNEGSKA (reference sequence). This CDR3 has 11 residues. In DNA, the CDR3 is TGCAGTGCTAGAGAGACAGGGCCCGAGAATTTT. This translates into CSARETGPENF.

V usage is TRBV4-1 and J usage is TRBJ1-1, with D possibly being TRBD1 (6 bases). Deletions cut 3 bases from V and 1 base from J, with 12 bases between. This CDR3 comprises 15 residues. Germline CDR1 MGHRA, CDR2 YSYEKL. The CDR3 DNA reads TGCGCCAGCAGCCAGAGGACAGTGTCGAACACTGAAGCTTTCTTT. Translated, it gives CASSQRTVSNTEAFF.

The rearrangement uses TRBV30 and TRBJ1-1; 11 bases are a match to TRBD1. From germline, CDR1 is GTSNPN and CDR2 SVGIG (reference sequence). The CDR3 loop spans 17 amino acids. V lost 2 bases and J lost 1; bases outside the gene matches: 9. CDR3 coding DNA: TGTGCCTGGAGTTTCCGGGACAGGGGGGAGGCGAACACTGAAGCTTTCTTT. Translated: CAWSFRDRGEANTEAFF.

This clone has a single count. The chain carries TRBV30 and TRBJ2-5; 7 bases match TRBD2. CDR3 length equals 15 residues. Losses at the gene ends were 3 bases for V and 3 bases for J; bases not matched to a gene: 10. Germline CDR1 and CDR2: GTSNPN and SVGIG (reference sequence). Here the CDR3 DNA reads TGTGCCTGGAGCGGAATAGGGCTAGCGGAAGAGACCCAGTACTTC. It encodes CAWSGIGLAEETQYF.

The chain combines TRBV5-1 with TRBJ2-7; 8 nucleotides agree with TRBD1. The J segment lost 0 bases and the V segment lost 4 bases, leaving 6 bases of the junction unmatched. Germline CDR1 and CDR2: SGHRS and YFSETQ. The CDR3 has 15 amino acids. In nucleotides, the CDR3 is TGCGCCAGCAGCACAGGGGGTGCGAGCTCCTACGAGCAGTACTTC. It codes for CASSTGGASSYEQYF.

The rearrangement joins TRBV15 to TRBJ2-5, with 9 bases aligning to TRBD1. The CDR3 spans 15 residues. Germline CDR1 reads LNHNV; CDR2 reads YYDKDF (reference sequence). J lost 4 bases, V lost 4 bases, and 7 bases had no gene match. The CDR3 DNA follows: TGTGCCACCAGCATAGGGACAGGGCGGATAGAGACCCAGTACTTC. It encodes CATSIGTGRIETQYF.

This clone was seen only once. This chain joins TRBV15 and TRBJ2-3; D remains unclear. Looked up from germline, CDR1 is LNHNV and CDR2 is YYDKDF (reference sequence). Trimming left V 0 bases short and J 6 bases short, with 10 bases between. This CDR3 region has 14 residues. CDR3 amino acids: CATSREVDGDTQYF. The DNA for the CDR3 is TGTGCCACCAGCAGAGAGGTCGATGGCGATACGCAGTATTTT. Combining the CDR3 with reference TRBV15 and TRBJ2-3 gives the whole variable domain DAMVIQNPRYQVTQFGKPVTLSCSQTLNHNVMYWYQQKSSQAPKLLFHYYDKDFNNEADTPDNFQSRRPNTSFCFLDIRSPGLGDTAMYLCATSREVDGDTQYFGPGTRLTVL.

This clone appeared a few times. The V gene is TRBV18, the J gene TRBJ2-7; TRBD1 might be the D (6 bases). Germline CDR1 and CDR2: KGHSH and LQKENI. The CDR3 runs 14 residues. Trimming removed 1 base from V and 0 bases from J, with 7 bases in between. The DNA for the CDR3 is TGTGCCAGCTCACCACAGGGGGACTCCTACGAGCAGTACTTC. It is translated as CASSPQGDSYEQYF.

The gene calls are TRBV15 and TRBJ2-1; D is uncertain. V lost 0 bases and J lost 0, with 6 bases in between. Germline V gene sequence: CDR1 LNHNV, CDR2 YYDKDF (reference sequence). This CDR3 is built from 15 residues. Here the CDR3 DNA reads TGTGCCACCAGCAGAGAGCGGAGCTCCTACAATGAGCAGTTCTTC. It encodes CATSRERSSYNEQFF.

The genes are TRBV5-1 and TRBJ1-4; 8 bases line up with TRBD1. J lost 5 bases, V lost 3 bases, and 6 bases had no gene match. Germline CDR1 SGHRS, CDR2 YFSETQ. The CDR3 spans 15 residues. CDR3 sequence (DNA): TGCGCCAGCAGCTCCCGGGACAGGCAAAATGAAAAACTGTTTTTT. This translates into CASSSRDRQNEKLFF.

The chain uses TRBV21-1 and TRBJ2-7; no DNA check was done on the table's D call, TRBD1. TRBV21-1 is noted as a pseudogene. CDR3 length: 17 amino acids. The CDR3: CASSNRDRAAHSYEQYF. The CDR3 DNA follows: TGTGCCAGCAGCAATCGGGACAGGGCAGCCCACTCCTACGAGCAGTACTTC.

V and J are TRBV21-1 and TRBJ2-7; the DNA was not compared with TRBD2, the D call given in the table. TRBV21-1 is deemed a pseudogene. This CDR3 region has 16 residues. The CDR3, as DNA: TGTGCCAGCAGCAAAATCACACGGGACTACGTCTACGAGCAGTACTTC. This codes for CASSKITRDYVYEQYF.